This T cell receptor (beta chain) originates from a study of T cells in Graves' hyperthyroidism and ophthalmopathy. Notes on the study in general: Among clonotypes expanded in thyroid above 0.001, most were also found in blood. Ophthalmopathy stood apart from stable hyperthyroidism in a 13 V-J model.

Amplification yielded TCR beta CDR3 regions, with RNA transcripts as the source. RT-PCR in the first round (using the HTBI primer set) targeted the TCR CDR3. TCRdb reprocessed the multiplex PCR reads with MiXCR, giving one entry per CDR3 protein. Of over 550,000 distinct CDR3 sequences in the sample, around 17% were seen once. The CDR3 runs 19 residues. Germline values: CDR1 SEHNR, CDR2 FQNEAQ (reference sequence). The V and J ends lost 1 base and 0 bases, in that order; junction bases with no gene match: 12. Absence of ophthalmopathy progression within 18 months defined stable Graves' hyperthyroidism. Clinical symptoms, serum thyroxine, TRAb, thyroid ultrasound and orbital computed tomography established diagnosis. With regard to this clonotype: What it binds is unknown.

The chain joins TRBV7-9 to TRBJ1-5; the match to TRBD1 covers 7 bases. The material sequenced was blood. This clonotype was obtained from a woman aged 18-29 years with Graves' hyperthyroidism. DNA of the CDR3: TGTGCCAGCAGCTTAGTGGGCCGGGACAGTCCAAATAGCAATCAGCCCCAGCATTTT. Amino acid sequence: CASSLVGRDSPNSNQPQHF. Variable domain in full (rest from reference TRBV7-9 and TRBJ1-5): DTGVSQNPRHKITKRGQNVTFRCDPISEHNRLYWYRQTLGQGPEFLTYFQNEAQLEKSRLLSDRFSAERPKGSFSTLEIQRTEQGDSAMYLCASSLVGRDSPNSNQPQHFGDGTRLSIL.